The subject of this entry is one T cell receptor (beta chain). The CDR3 has 15 residues. Germline trimming cut 5 bases from V and 0 bases from J; bases unmatched to any gene: 6. CDR1 and CDR2 from the germline V gene are ENHRY and SYGVKD. The table came from immunoSEQ multiplex PCR; TCRdb's copy has only in-frame clones and leaves some out. The table lists a few hundred thousand clones, 86% of them singletons, with roughly 10% in the top ten. Patients at the Seattle site were enrolled during active infection and followed longitudinally. The source of the sample is a study of blood T cell repertoires in COVID-19. Whole-study context: Samples came from the United States, Italy and Spain, spanning acute and convalescent COVID-19.

The rearrangement uses TRBV10-3 and TRBJ1-1; TRBD1 aligns across 7 bases. Sequenced material: peripheral blood. The origin of this receptor is a woman aged 45-59 years with COVID-19, enrolled during active disease. CDR3 sequence: CAISSDTGVNTEAFF. The CDR3 DNA reads as TGTGCCATCAGTTCCGATACAGGGGTGAACACTGAAGCTTTCTTT.